The 8 T cell receptor beta chains presented below share a single source sample, sequenced in a study of blood T cell repertoires in COVID-19. The repertoire was sequenced with immunoSEQ multiplex PCR; TCRdb's copy has only in-frame clones and lacks some. The data contain 95,000 or so clones, 84% of them singletons. Material: peripheral blood. All receptors derive from a human donor in a cohort sampled during active COVID-19.

The chain has TRBV7-2 and TRBJ1-1; 9 nucleotides align to TRBD1. CDR3 length equals 14 residues. Looked up from germline, CDR1 is SGHTA and CDR2 is FQGNSA. V was clipped by 6 bases and J by 5 bases; unmatched bases: 7. This chain's CDR3 is CASRKDRGGTEAFF. The CDR3 coding sequence is TGTGCCAGCAGAAAGGACAGGGGTGGGACTGAAGCTTTCTTT. The variable domain in full, with the rest retrieved from reference TRBV7-2 and TRBJ1-1, is GAGVSQSPSNKVTEKGKDVELRCDPISGHTALYWYRQSLGQGLEFLIYFQGNSAPDKSGLPSDRFSAERTGGSVSTLTIQRTQQEDSAVYLCASRKDRGGTEAFFGQGTRLTVV.

The chain couples TRBV3-1 (or the pseudogene TRBV3-2) to TRBJ2-1, with TRBD2 matching over 8 bases. V was clipped by 1 base and J by 10 bases; unmatched bases: 21. Germline values: CDR1 LGHDT, CDR2 YNNKEL (reference sequence). This CDR3 comprises 19 residues. The CDR3 region has the DNA TGTGCCAGCAGCCAAGTAAGAACGACTAGCGCCCTTCTTACTTCCGAGCAGTTCTTC. Protein sequence: CASSQVRTTSALLTSEQFF.

This clone was recorded only once. This chain links TRBV19 with TRBJ1-2, with unresolved D. Per the germline V gene, CDR1 is LNHDA and CDR2 is SQIVND (reference sequence). The V gene lost 1 base and the J gene lost 7 bases, with 10 bases spanning the gap. This CDR3 comprises 13 residues. The CDR3 sequence is CASSIAREFGYTF. The CDR3 DNA reads as TGTGCCAGTAGTATAGCCCGGGAATTTGGCTACACCTTC. Using reference TRBV19 and TRBJ1-2 for the parts outside the CDR3, the full variable domain is DGGITQSPKYLFRKEGQNVTLSCEQNLNHDAMYWYRQDPGQGLRLIYYSQIVNDFQKGDIAEGYSVSREKKESFPLTVTSAQKNPTAFYLCASSIAREFGYTFGSGTRLTVV.

This sequence joins TRBV5-6 and TRBJ2-2, with D possibly TRBD1 on 7 matching bases. Germline CDR1 and CDR2: SGHDT and YYEEEE. The CDR3 sequence is 17 residues long. Trimming pared 4 bases from V and 1 base from J, leaving 17 bases between. The CDR3 loop is CASSGGGDSRNTGELFF. CDR3 DNA sequence: TGTGCCAGCAGCGGAGGCGGGGACAGCAGGAACACCGGGGAGCTGTTTTTT.

The chain links TRBV5-1 to TRBJ2-5; 12 bases align to TRBD2. The germline gives CDR1 SGHRS, CDR2 YFSETQ. This CDR3 spans 16 amino acids. V shed 0 bases, J shed 2 bases, and the junction held 2 bases outside the gene matches. The CDR3 DNA reads as TGCGCCAGCAGCTTGGCCCTAGCGGGGGGGCAAGAGACCCAGTACTTC. This codes for CASSLALAGGQETQYF.

The chain carries TRBV9 and TRBJ1-1, with D possibly matching TRBD1 (5 bases). V lost 0 bases and J lost 8, with 14 bases in between. Germline values: CDR1 SGDLS, CDR2 YYNGEE. The length of the CDR3 is 14 residues. CDR3 sequence reads: CASSVVPGVNEAFF. The CDR3 bases are TGTGCCAGCAGCGTAGTCCCGGGGGTCAACGAAGCTTTCTTT.

This clone was seen a single time. This chain uses TRBV3-1 (or the pseudogene TRBV3-2) with TRBJ2-1; TRBD2 matches 13 bases. Germline V lookup: CDR1 LGHDT, CDR2 YNNKEL (reference sequence). With V trimmed by 4 bases and J by 5 bases, 2 bases remained unmatched. The CDR3 length is 15 residues. The CDR3 loop is CASSPGLAGDNEQFF. CDR3 DNA: TGTGCCAGCAGCCCCGGACTAGCGGGGGACAATGAGCAGTTCTTC.

The chain joins TRBV15 to TRBJ1-1; D ambiguous. The V gene lost 0 bases and the J gene lost 5 bases, with 13 bases spanning the gap. The germline V gene has CDR1 LNHNV and CDR2 YYDKDF (reference sequence). There are 15 residues in the CDR3. This chain's CDR3 is CATSREGRVRTEAFF. DNA of the CDR3: TGTGCCACCAGCAGAGAAGGCCGGGTAAGAACTGAAGCTTTCTTT.